The next 22 T cell receptor beta chains were all read from a single sample in a study of Tregs in tolerant kidney transplant recipients. Only in-frame clones appear in the TCRdb table, and some are missing; sequencing was by immunoSEQ multiplex PCR. The sample includes some 80,000 clones, 95% to 98% of them seen just once. The specimen was CD4+ T cells from blood, collected before the transplant. These receptors were obtained from a human donor who received a combined kidney and bone marrow transplant.

The rearrangement uses TRBV29-1 and TRBJ2-3, with 10 bases fitting TRBD2. V trimming: 2 bases; J trimming: 5 bases; junction bases outside the gene matches: 10. There are 16 residues in the CDR3. Germline lookup yields CDR1 SQVTM and CDR2 ANQGSEA. CDR3 bases: TGCAGCGTTGAAAGTATGGTAGCGGGGGGTAAAGATACGCAGTATTTT. This gives the protein CSVESMVAGGKDTQYF.

The chain joins TRBV5-1 to TRBJ1-2, with unresolved D. Trimming took 0 bases from V and 1 from J, leaving 10 bases between them. Germline V lookup: CDR1 SGHRS, CDR2 YFSETQ. This CDR3 has 15 residues. The CDR3 here is CASSLEGLINYGYTF. The CDR3 DNA is TGCGCCAGCAGCTTGGAAGGACTTATTAACTATGGCTACACCTTC.

The chain is built from TRBV7-8 and TRBJ1-5; 7 positions match TRBD1. With 5 bases clipped from V and 7 bases from J, the junction kept 5 bases outside the gene matches. Germline CDR1 is SGHVS and CDR2 is FQNEAQ. CDR3 length equals 13 residues. The CDR3 DNA reads as TGTGCCAGCAGCCCTAGACAGGGACAGCCCCAGCATTTT. This gives the protein CASSPRQGQPQHF. Together with reference TRBV7-8 and TRBJ1-5, the CDR3 gives the full variable domain: GAGVSQSPRYKVAKRGQDVALRCDPISGHVSLFWYQQALGQGPEFLTYFQNEAQLDKSGLPSDRFFAERPEGSVSTLKIQRTQQEDSAVYLCASSPRQGQPQHFGDGTRLSIL.

This sequence joins TRBV12-5 and TRBJ2-3; possibly TRBD2 for D (6 bases). V lost 1 base, J lost 0 bases, and 11 bases lay in between. Germline CDR1 reads LGHNT; CDR2 reads FRNRAP. This CDR3 is built from 16 residues. CDR3 coding DNA: TGTGCTAGTGGTTTGGGGCGGGACTGGAGCACAGATACGCAGTATTTT. Translating gives CASGLGRDWSTDTQYF.

In its sample, this clone was seen once. The chain has TRBV10-1 and TRBJ1-1; weak D call: TRBD1 (6 bases). Germline V gene lookup returns CDR1 WNHNN and CDR2 SYGVQD (reference sequence). CDR3 length equals 17 residues. Trimming removed 5 bases from V and 1 base from J, with 20 bases in between. DNA of the CDR3: TGCGCCAGCAGTTCACCAGGGGACCCGAAAGAGAACACTGAAGCTTTCTTT. It translates to CASSSPGDPKENTEAFF.

Written as DNA, the CDR3 is TGTGCCAGCAGCTCCTCTAGCGGGAGCCCCTACAATGAGCAGTTCTTC. Translated, it gives CASSSSSGSPYNEQFF. This rearrangement joins TRBV7-3 to TRBJ2-1; TRBD2 agrees at 10 bases. The germline V gene encodes CDR1 SGHTA and CDR2 FQGTGA. V shed 4 bases, J shed 2 bases, and the junction held 5 bases outside the gene matches. The CDR3 loop spans 16 amino acids.

The J gene is TRBJ1-6, the V gene TRBV6-5; 9 bases are shared with TRBD1. Germline-derived CDR1 and CDR2 are MNHEY and SVGAGI. J was trimmed by 8 bases and V by 5 bases; bases with no gene match: 1. The CDR3 runs to 13 residues. The CDR3 nucleotides read TGTGCCAGCAGTCGGACAGGGGATTCACCCCTCCACTTT. This sequence encodes CASSRTGDSPLHF.

The V and J genes are TRBV18 and TRBJ2-7; 12 bases line up with TRBD2. This CDR3 region has 16 residues. Trimming removed 5 bases from V and 3 bases from J; junction bases left unmatched: 8. Germline loops: CDR1 KGHSH, CDR2 LQKENI. The CDR3 nucleotides are TGTGCCAGCTCATCCGGGCTAGCGGGAGGGAACTACGAGCAGTACTTC. It translates to CASSSGLAGGNYEQYF.

The chain combines TRBV19 with TRBJ1-2, with 9 bases that match TRBD1. The germline V gene encodes CDR1 LNHDA and CDR2 SQIVND (reference sequence). Trimming took 3 bases from V and 6 from J; bases not matched to a gene: 8. CDR3 length: 15 amino acids. Here the CDR3 reads CASSIFWDRVNGYTF. The CDR3 DNA sequence: TGTGCCAGTAGTATTTTCTGGGACAGGGTTAATGGCTACACCTTC.

The gene calls are TRBV27 and TRBJ2-7; 8 bases are a match to TRBD1. CDR3 length: 13 residues. V was clipped by 1 base and J by 6 bases; unmatched bases: 2. The germline CDR1 and CDR2 sequences are MNHEY and SMNVEV (reference sequence). In DNA form, the CDR3 reads TGTGCCAGCAGTTTATACAGGGGGTTCGAGCAGTACTTC. Amino acids: CASSLYRGFEQYF.

The V and J genes are TRBV18 and TRBJ1-1; a weak D match, TRBD1 (6 bases). The germline V gene encodes CDR1 KGHSH and CDR2 LQKENI. Trimming shortened V by 6 bases and J by 4 bases, and 12 bases separated the two germline ends. CDR3 length equals 13 residues. The CDR3 region is CASSTGLGTEAFF. In DNA, the CDR3 is TGTGCCAGCTCCACAGGGCTGGGCACTGAAGCTTTCTTT.

DNA for the CDR3: TGTGCCAGCTCACCACCCTCTGTCTCTGGAAACACCATATATTTT. Encoded protein: CASSPPSVSGNTIYF. The chain links TRBV18 to TRBJ1-3; no clear D gene. The CDR3 runs 15 residues. Trimming left V 0 bases short and J 0 bases short, with 6 bases between. Germline V gene data show CDR1 as KGHSH and CDR2 as LQKENI.

The chain uses TRBV4-3 and TRBJ2-7; D not resolved. Trimming cost V 0 bases and J 4 bases, with 13 bases left between them. The CDR3 has 15 amino acids. Looked up from germline, CDR1 is LGHNA and CDR2 is YSLEER. In DNA form, the CDR3 reads TGCGCCAGCAGCCAAGATCTCCCCGGGTGGTACGAGCAGTACTTC. It yields the protein CASSQDLPGWYEQYF.

The chain combines TRBV6-6 with TRBJ1-2; D remains ambiguous. V was clipped by 2 bases and J by 8 bases, with 15 bases between them. CDR3 size: 14 residues. Germline V lookup: CDR1 MNHNY, CDR2 SVGAGI (reference sequence). The CDR3 protein is CASSYGVSKVGYTF. CDR3 DNA sequence: TGTGCCAGCAGTTACGGAGTTTCCAAGGTCGGCTACACCTTC.

This sequence joins TRBV4-1 and TRBJ2-1, with D possibly matching TRBD2 (5 bases). V lost 1 base, J lost 5 bases, and 9 bases lay in between. Per germline, CDR1 MGHRA and CDR2 YSYEKL. The CDR3 runs to 14 residues. The CDR3 region is CASSQGGLDNEQFF. The CDR3 region has the DNA TGCGCCAGCAGCCAAGGAGGGCTTGACAATGAGCAGTTCTTC.

This clone was recorded once. This chain uses TRBV29-1 with TRBJ1-1, with TRBD1 matching over 7 bases. Germline assignment: CDR1 SQVTM and CDR2 ANQGSEA. The CDR3 length is 13 residues. The junction had 10 bases not matched to a gene; V was cut back by 6 bases and J by 6 bases. CDR3 DNA: TGCAGCGTGAACAGGGGTACAGGGGCTGAAGCTTTCTTT. It codes for CSVNRGTGAEAFF.

The chain joins TRBV7-2 to TRBJ1-3, with D tentatively TRBD1 (6 bases). The CDR3 has 15 amino acids. Germline V gene data show CDR1 as SGHTA and CDR2 as FQGNSA. The V and J ends lost 3 bases and 4 bases respectively, with 13 bases between them. The CDR3 sequence: CASSFSQGTGNTIYF. The CDR3 DNA reads as TGTGCCAGCAGCTTTTCACAGGGCACAGGAAACACCATATATTTT.

The CDR3 loop reads CASSQVLSGTQYF. CDR3 sequence (DNA): TGTGCCAGCAGCCAAGTTCTGTCGGGGACCCAGTACTTC. The J gene is TRBJ2-5, the V gene TRBV14; no reliable D call. Germline V CDR1 and CDR2: SGHDN, FVKESK. V was cut by 1 base and J by 7 bases, with 10 bases left in between. The length of the CDR3 is 13 residues.

The V gene is TRBV9, the J gene TRBJ1-1; no firm D call. Between the trimmed V and J ends, which lost 0 bases and 9 bases, there was a span of 9 bases. In germline, CDR1 is SGDLS, CDR2 YYNGEE. This CDR3 region has 12 residues. The CDR3 region has the DNA TGTGCCAGCAGCGTAGATGAGAGAAAAGCTTTCTTT. The encoded protein is CASSVDERKAFF.

The rearrangement joins TRBV5-6 to TRBJ2-6; no definite D call. The CDR3 runs 15 residues. Trimming shortened V by 2 bases and J by 2 bases, and 8 bases separated the two germline ends. Per the germline V gene, CDR1 is SGHDT and CDR2 is YYEEEE. Here the CDR3 DNA reads TGTGCCAGCAGCTTCTCAGGTGCTGGGGCCAACGTCCTGACTTTC. Translated, it gives CASSFSGAGANVLTF.

This clone is a singleton in its sample. V and J are TRBV7-8 and TRBJ1-1; D perhaps matches TRBD1 (5 bases). Germline V gene lookup returns CDR1 SGHVS and CDR2 FQNEAQ. V was pared by 1 base and J by 1 base, with 7 bases between. This CDR3 has 14 residues. The CDR3 DNA is TGTGCCAGCAGCTTAGTCGGGGGGAACACTGAAGCTTTCTTT. Its protein product is CASSLVGGNTEAFF.

The V call is TRBV11-1, the J call TRBJ2-1, with 12 bases that match TRBD2. V lost 4 bases to trimming and J lost 4 bases; unmatched junction nucleotides: 2. Germline V gene data show CDR1 as SGHAT and CDR2 as FQDESV (reference sequence). The CDR3 length is 15 residues. The CDR3, as DNA: TGTGCCAGCAGCTCTAGCGGGAGGGGTTACAATGAGCAGTTCTTC. Amino acids: CASSSSGRGYNEQFF.